This record covers a single T cell receptor (beta chain). What it binds is unknown. The CDR3 loop spans 16 amino acids. Germline V gene data show CDR1 as SGHAT and CDR2 as FQNNGV. Trimming cost V 5 bases and J 0 bases, with 17 bases left between them. The protocol was immunoSEQ multiplex PCR, while the TCRdb copy is restricted to in-frame clones and leaves out a portion. The table has about 490,000 clones, 65% to 85% seen once. The data were taken from a study of shared clonotypes between healthy human individuals. Findings of the study overall: What limited the represented genetic and exposure-history diversity was the small number of donors.

The sample comprised PBMCs. The source of this sequence is a woman aged 40-49 years in good health. Some clones in this sample may be carry-over from other donors' samples. This chain links TRBV11-2 with TRBJ2-7, with D possibly matching TRBD2 (5 bases). CDR3 protein: CASSQETGLRSYEQYF. The CDR3 DNA reads as TGTGCCAGCAGCCAGGAAACGGGGTTGCGCTCCTACGAGCAGTACTTC.